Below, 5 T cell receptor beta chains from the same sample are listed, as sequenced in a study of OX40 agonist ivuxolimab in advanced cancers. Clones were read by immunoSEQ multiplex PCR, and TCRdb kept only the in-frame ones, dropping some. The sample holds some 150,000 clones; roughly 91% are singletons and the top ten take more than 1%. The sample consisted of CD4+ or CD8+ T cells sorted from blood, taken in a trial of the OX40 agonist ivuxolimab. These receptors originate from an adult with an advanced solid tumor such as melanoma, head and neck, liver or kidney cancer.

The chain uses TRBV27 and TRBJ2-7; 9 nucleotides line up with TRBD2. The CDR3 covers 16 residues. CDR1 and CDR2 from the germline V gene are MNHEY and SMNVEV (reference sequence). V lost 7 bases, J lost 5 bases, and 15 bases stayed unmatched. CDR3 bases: TGTGCCAGCACCCTACTAGGTAGCGGGAGTTTTCACGAGCAGTACTTC. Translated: CASTLLGSGSFHEQYF.

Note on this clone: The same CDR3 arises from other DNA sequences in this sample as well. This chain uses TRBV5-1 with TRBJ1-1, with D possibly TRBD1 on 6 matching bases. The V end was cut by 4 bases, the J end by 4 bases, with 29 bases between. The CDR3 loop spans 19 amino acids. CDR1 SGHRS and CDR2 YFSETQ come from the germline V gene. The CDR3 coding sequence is TGCGCCAGCAGCCCGCATGGTGGGGCCGGGGCGGGGGCGGCCACTGAAGCTTTCTTT. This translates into CASSPHGGAGAGAATEAFF.

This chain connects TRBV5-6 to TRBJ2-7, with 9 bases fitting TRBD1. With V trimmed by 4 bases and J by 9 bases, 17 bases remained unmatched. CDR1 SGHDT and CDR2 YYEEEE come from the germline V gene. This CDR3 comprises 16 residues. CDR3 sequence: CASSTGSGTGHVRQYF. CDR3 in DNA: TGTGCCAGCAGCACCGGGTCGGGGACAGGGCATGTCCGGCAGTACTTC.

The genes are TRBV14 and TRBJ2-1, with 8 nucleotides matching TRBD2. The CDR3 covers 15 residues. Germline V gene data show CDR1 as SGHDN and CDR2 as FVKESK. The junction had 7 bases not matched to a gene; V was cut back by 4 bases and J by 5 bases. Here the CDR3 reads CASSPSGGAHNEQFF. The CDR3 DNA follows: TGTGCCAGCAGCCCATCCGGGGGGGCGCACAATGAGCAGTTCTTC.

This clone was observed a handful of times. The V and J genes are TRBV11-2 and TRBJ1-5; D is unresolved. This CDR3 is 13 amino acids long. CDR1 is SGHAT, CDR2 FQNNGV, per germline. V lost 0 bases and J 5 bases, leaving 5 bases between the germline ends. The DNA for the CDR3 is TGTGCCAGCAGCTTAGACAGGTATCAGCCCCAGCATTTT. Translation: CASSLDRYQPQHF. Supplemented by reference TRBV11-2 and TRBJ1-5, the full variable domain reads EAGVAQSPRYKIIEKRQSVAFWCNPISGHATLYWYQQILGQGPKLLIQFQNNGVVDDSQLPKDRFSAERLKGVDSTLKIQPAKLEDSAVYLCASSLDRYQPQHFGDGTRLSIL.